The 28 T cell receptor beta chains below were found in one sample sequenced in a study of early T cells in non-severe SARS-CoV-2 infection. TCRdb passed the 5' RACE reads through MiXCR, listing each CDR3 protein once. The sample includes tens of thousands of distinct CDR3 sequences, roughly 13% of them seen just once. The sample taken for sequencing was whole blood. These receptors were obtained from an adult who was a healthcare worker with PCR-confirmed SARS-CoV-2 infection or an uninfected control (not recorded which).

This clonotype was seen many times. J is TRBJ2-1 and V is TRBV5-1; TRBD1 matches at 7 bases. Germline values: CDR1 SGHRS, CDR2 YFSETQ. This CDR3 comprises 15 residues. J was trimmed by 10 bases and V by 4 bases; bases with no gene match: 14. The CDR3 here is CASSLDLGQLKEQFF. CDR3 nucleotides: TGCGCCAGCAGCCTAGATCTGGGACAGTTGAAAGAGCAGTTCTTC.

The V and J genes are TRBV4-3 and TRBJ2-7; D is ambiguous. The CDR3 covers 15 residues. CDR1 and CDR2 (germline): LGHNA, YSLEER. Trimming removed 0 bases at V and 2 bases at J, with 11 bases between. CDR3 amino acids: CASSQDMGKAYEQYF. CDR3 in DNA: TGCGCCAGCAGCCAAGATATGGGCAAAGCCTACGAGCAGTACTTC.

The chain couples TRBV29-1 to TRBJ2-1, with 7 bases aligning to TRBD2. J gave up 7 bases and V 7 bases, and 7 bases lay outside the gene matches. Germline CDR1 SQVTM, CDR2 ANQGSEA. The CDR3 totals 12 residues. CDR3 nucleotide sequence: TGCAGCGCCGGACTAGGGGTGAATGAGCAGTTCTTC. Its translation: CSAGLGVNEQFF.

CDR3 loop: CASSQDQQGTMQYF. CDR3 sequence (DNA): TGTGCCAGCAGCCAAGACCAGCAGGGAACTATGCAGTATTTT. The chain carries TRBV4-2 and TRBJ2-3, with D perhaps TRBD1 (5 bases). The CDR3 sequence is 14 residues long. Trimming shortened V by 0 bases and J by 11 bases, and 15 bases separated the two germline ends. The germline V gene encodes CDR1 LGHNA and CDR2 YNFKEQ.

The sample holds many counts of this clonotype. The V gene is TRBV28, the J gene TRBJ2-7; D unresolved. The CDR3 runs 12 residues. Trimming took off 10 bases at V and 2 bases at J, with 12 bases between the two ends. The germline V gene encodes CDR1 MDHEN and CDR2 SYDVKM. The CDR3 loop reads CATNSDTYEQYF. In nucleotides, the CDR3 is TGTGCCACTAACAGCGATACCTACGAGCAGTACTTC.

This chain connects TRBV29-1 to TRBJ1-4; 8 bases align to TRBD1. The V gene's germline CDR1 is SQVTM and CDR2 ANQGSEA. J was trimmed by 5 bases and V by 6 bases; bases with no gene match: 14. The CDR3 length is 16 residues. The CDR3 DNA sequence: TGCAGCGTAGACTTGCGAGGACAGGGCGGGAATGAAAAACTGTTTTTT. Protein: CSVDLRGQGGNEKLFF.

The rearrangement uses TRBV20-1 and TRBJ1-5, with 8 bases aligning to TRBD1. Germline loops: CDR1 DFQATT, CDR2 SNEGSKA (reference sequence). J gave up 1 base and V 2 bases, and 4 bases lay outside the gene matches. The CDR3 covers 15 residues. CDR3 sequence: CSARLTGASNQPQHF. The CDR3 nucleotides are TGCAGTGCTAGACTGACAGGGGCGAGCAATCAGCCCCAGCATTTT.

This clonotype occurred many times. J is TRBJ1-2 and V is TRBV7-9, with 7 bases aligning to TRBD1. V dropped 5 bases and J dropped 8; count of bases not matched to a gene: 11. The CDR3 is 14 residues long. In germline, CDR1 is SEHNR, CDR2 FQNEAQ (reference sequence). The CDR3 protein is CASSHRGALWGYTF. DNA for the CDR3: TGTGCCAGCAGCCACAGGGGAGCCCTTTGGGGCTACACCTTC.

This clonotype was detected a few times. The chain recombines TRBV3-1 with TRBJ2-1, with D possibly being TRBD2 (5 bases). Germline CDR1 reads LGHDT; CDR2 reads YNNKEL (reference sequence). This CDR3 is 13 amino acids long. V lost 2 bases, J lost 9 bases, and 11 bases lay in between. This CDR3 is CASSQHEGSEQFF. CDR3 nucleotide sequence: TGTGCCAGCAGCCAACACGAGGGAAGTGAGCAGTTCTTC.

This clonotype was counted a few times. The V call is TRBV2, the J call TRBJ2-7; 8 nucleotides agree with TRBD2. Germline CDR1 reads SNHLY; CDR2 reads FYNNEI. V was clipped by 9 bases and J by 4 bases; unmatched bases: 11. CDR3 size: 14 residues. CDR3: CASQLGREAYEQYF. As DNA, the CDR3 is TGTGCCAGTCAGCTCGGGAGGGAGGCGTACGAGCAGTACTTC.

This chain uses TRBV20-1 with TRBJ2-5; 9 bases are a match to TRBD2. The CDR3 is 13 amino acids. Germline V gives CDR1 DFQATT, CDR2 SNEGSKA (reference sequence). V dropped 6 bases and J dropped 5; count of bases not matched to a gene: 7. The CDR3 region has the DNA TGCAGTGCGCCACGTAGCGGGAGTGAGACCCAGTACTTC. Translated, it gives CSAPRSGSETQYF.

This clonotype was counted at least ten times. The chain uses TRBV29-1 and TRBJ2-5; 9 nucleotides agree with TRBD2. Germline CDR1 is SQVTM and CDR2 is ANQGSEA. This CDR3 comprises 14 residues. V gave up 2 bases and J gave up 8 bases; unmatched junction bases: 9. The CDR3, as DNA: TGCAGCGTTGAATGGCCTAGCGGGACCTCTACCCAGTACTTC. It translates to CSVEWPSGTSTQYF.

This clonotype was counted ten times or more. V and J are TRBV20-1 and TRBJ2-7; the match to TRBD2 covers 9 bases. The CDR3 runs 13 residues. Germline CDR1 is DFQATT and CDR2 is SNEGSKA (reference sequence). V lost 6 bases, J lost 3 bases, and 6 bases stayed unmatched. DNA for the CDR3: TGCAGTGCCTACGCTAGCGGGAACTACGAGCAGTACTTC. It specifies CSAYASGNYEQYF.

The rearrangement links TRBV5-1 to TRBJ2-7, with D perhaps matching TRBD1 (5 bases). Per the germline V gene, CDR1 is SGHRS and CDR2 is YFSETQ. The CDR3 extends over 15 amino acids. Trimming removed 0 bases from V and 6 bases from J, with 16 bases in between. The CDR3 here is CASSLAAGIRLEQYF. DNA of the CDR3: TGCGCCAGCAGCTTGGCGGCAGGGATCCGTCTCGAGCAGTACTTC. Drawing the rest from reference TRBV5-1 and TRBJ2-7, the complete variable domain is KAGVTQTPRYLIKTRGQQVTLSCSPISGHRSVSWYQQTPGQGLQFLFEYFSETQRNKGNFPGRFSGRQFSNSRSEMNVSTLELGDSALYLCASSLAAGIRLEQYFGPGTRLTVT.

This clonotype was detected many times. The gene calls are TRBV7-9 and TRBJ2-7; weak D call: TRBD1 (6 bases). The V and J ends lost 6 bases and 3 bases respectively, with 12 bases between them. The CDR3 has 13 residues. Germline V gives CDR1 SEHNR, CDR2 FQNEAQ (reference sequence). The CDR3 DNA reads TGTGCCAGCAGTAAAGGACAGTACTACGAGCAGTACTTC. It translates to CASSKGQYYEQYF.

At least ten counts were recorded for this clonotype. The chain uses TRBV28 and TRBJ2-5; D uncertain. Deletions cut 5 bases from V and 5 bases from J, with 15 bases between. This CDR3 spans 14 amino acids. Germline V gene data show CDR1 as MDHEN and CDR2 as SYDVKM. CDR3 sequence: CASSTTRAAETQYF. CDR3 nucleotide sequence: TGTGCCAGCAGTACCACCCGGGCCGCGGAGACCCAGTACTTC.

V usage is TRBV5-5 and J usage is TRBJ2-2; D remains ambiguous. Germline V CDR1 and CDR2: SGHKS, YYEKEE (reference sequence). CDR3 length: 15 amino acids. Between the trimmed V and J ends, which lost 0 bases and 3 bases, there was a span of 9 bases. For the CDR3, the DNA is TGTGCCAGCAGCTTGGGTCCAGATTACACCGGGGAGCTGTTTTTT. Its protein is CASSLGPDYTGELFF.

The rearrangement uses TRBV6-2 or TRBV6-3 and TRBJ2-5; D could derive from TRBD1 or TRBD2 (5 bases each). The V end lost 0 bases, the J end lost 0 bases, and 8 bases lay between the germline ends. The CDR3 runs 15 residues. From germline, CDR1 is MNHEY and CDR2 SVGEGT. The CDR3 is CASSYSEGHQETQYF. The CDR3 DNA reads TGTGCCAGCAGTTACTCTGAGGGACACCAAGAGACCCAGTACTTC.

This clonotype was detected a few times. This chain joins TRBV20-1 and TRBJ1-6; 8 nucleotides line up with TRBD1. V shed 6 bases and J 6 bases; nucleotides not matched to a gene: 4. Germline V gene sequence: CDR1 DFQATT, CDR2 SNEGSKA (reference sequence). The CDR3 has 13 residues. The CDR3 nucleotides are TGCAGTGCCGTGGGACAGGCTAATTCACCCCTCCACTTT. Amino acids: CSAVGQANSPLHF.

This chain joins TRBV7-9 and TRBJ2-7; D gene uncertain. The V end was cut by 5 bases, the J end by 4 bases, with 6 bases between. CDR3 length: 11 residues. Germline CDR1 and CDR2: SEHNR and FQNEAQ (reference sequence). This CDR3 reads CASSPEYEQYF. In nucleotides, the CDR3 is TGTGCCAGCAGCCCGGAGTACGAGCAGTACTTC.

This clonotype has ten or more counts. This chain connects TRBV3-1 to TRBJ2-7, with TRBD2 matching over 8 bases. The V gene end was trimmed by 1 base and the J gene end by 2 bases; junction bases not matched to a gene: 16. The CDR3 is 19 amino acids. From germline, CDR1 is LGHDT and CDR2 YNNKEL (reference sequence). The chain's CDR3 is CASSQGVWVSTSGTYEQYF. In nucleotides, the CDR3 is TGTGCCAGCAGCCAAGGAGTCTGGGTATCTACTAGCGGAACCTACGAGCAGTACTTC.

This clonotype was observed a few times. V and J are TRBV20-1 and TRBJ2-7; 11 bases agree with TRBD1. This CDR3 is 13 amino acids long. The germline CDR1 and CDR2 sequences are DFQATT and SNEGSKA (reference sequence). Trimming took 5 bases from V and 5 from J; bases not matched to a gene: 5. CDR3 coding DNA: TGCAGTGCTGGGGACAGGGGGAATCACGAGCAGTACTTC. Its translation is CSAGDRGNHEQYF.

This sequence joins TRBV12-3 or TRBV12-4 and TRBJ2-7; 7 bases are shared with TRBD2. The CDR3 loop spans 13 amino acids. V was clipped by 7 bases and J by 2 bases; unmatched bases: 5. The CDR3 is CASNPSGPYEQYF. The CDR3 bases are TGTGCCAGCAACCCTAGCGGTCCCTACGAGCAGTACTTC.

The gene calls are TRBV6-1 and TRBJ2-2, with a possible D match to TRBD2 (6 bases). Germline CDR1 reads MNHNS; CDR2 reads SASEGT. Between the trimmed V and J ends, which lost 2 bases and 7 bases, there was a span of 8 bases. The CDR3 extends over 13 amino acids. Here the CDR3 DNA reads TGTGCCAGCAGTGAAAGAGCGGGCGGGGAGCTGTTTTTT. Translated: CASSERAGGELFF.

There are a few counts of this clonotype. The chain combines TRBV28 with TRBJ2-3; D is perhaps TRBD1 or TRBD2 (6 bases each). Germline CDR1 and CDR2: MDHEN and SYDVKM. This CDR3 region has 17 residues. V lost 2 bases to trimming and J lost 3 bases, with 18 bases between them. CDR3 sequence reads: CASSLGFRGLSTDTQYF. The CDR3 region has the DNA TGTGCCAGCAGTTTAGGCTTCCGGGGGCTCTCAACAGATACGCAGTATTTT.

The chain uses TRBV28 and TRBJ1-2; D call uncertain. V gave up 6 bases and J gave up 5 bases, with 10 bases separating them. The CDR3 has 12 amino acids. Germline V gives CDR1 MDHEN, CDR2 SYDVKM. Here the CDR3 DNA reads TGTGCCAGCAGCAGTAGACAATATGGCTACACCTTC. Its protein is CASSSRQYGYTF.

There are many counts of this clonotype. The rearrangement joins TRBV11-2 to TRBJ2-5; 9 bases agree with TRBD2. Germline V gene lookup returns CDR1 SGHAT and CDR2 FQNNGV. With V trimmed by 5 bases and J by 5 bases, 6 bases remained unmatched. The CDR3 has 14 residues. CDR3 bases: TGTGCCAGCAGCCGTCGACTAGCGGCGGAGACCCAGTACTTC. Translated, it gives CASSRRLAAETQYF.

V gene TRBV6-1 combines with J gene TRBJ2-7, with D possibly matching TRBD2 (5 bases). Trimming shortened V by 3 bases and J by 0 bases, and 12 bases separated the two germline ends. There are 15 residues in the CDR3. Per germline, CDR1 MNHNS and CDR2 SASEGT. The CDR3 sequence is CASSDRGLSSYEQYF. In DNA form, the CDR3 reads TGTGCCAGCAGTGACCGAGGACTGAGCTCCTACGAGCAGTACTTC.